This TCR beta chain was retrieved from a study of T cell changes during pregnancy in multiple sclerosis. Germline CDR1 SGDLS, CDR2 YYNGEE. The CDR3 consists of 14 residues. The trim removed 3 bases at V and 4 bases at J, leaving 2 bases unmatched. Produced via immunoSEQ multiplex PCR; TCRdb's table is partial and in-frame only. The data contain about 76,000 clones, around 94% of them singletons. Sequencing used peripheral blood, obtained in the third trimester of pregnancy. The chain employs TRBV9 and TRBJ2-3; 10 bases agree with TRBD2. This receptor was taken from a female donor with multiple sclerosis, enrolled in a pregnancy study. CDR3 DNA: TGTGCCAGCAGCGGGACTAGCGGACCAGATACGCAGTATTTT. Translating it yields CASSGTSGPDTQYF.